The source of this TCR beta chain is a study of blood T cell repertoires in COVID-19. At the level of the study: COVID-19 samples collected from the United States, Italy and Spain covered acute and convalescent phases.

Patients from Seattle were sampled longitudinally, starting during active infection. V gave up 2 bases and J gave up 5 bases, with 12 bases separating them. The CDR3 is made up of 14 amino acids. From germline, CDR1 is MNHEY and CDR2 SMNVEV (reference sequence). Original handling: Amplified reference gene primers provided the basis for estimating nucleated cell counts. The protocol was immunoSEQ multiplex PCR, while the TCRdb copy is restricted to in-frame clones and leaves out a portion. D and trimming were read from the DNA, whereas the V and J calls and clone size are those reported in that table. This sample has 210,000 or so clones, with 65% to 90% found just once.

The origin of this receptor is a man aged 50 or older with COVID-19, enrolled during active disease. Material for sequencing was peripheral blood. This rearrangement joins TRBV27 to TRBJ2-5; TRBD2 is a possible D gene (6 bases). CDR3 amino acids: CASSLAGFDETQYF. The CDR3 nucleotides are TGTGCCAGCAGTTTAGCGGGATTTGACGAGACCCAGTACTTC.